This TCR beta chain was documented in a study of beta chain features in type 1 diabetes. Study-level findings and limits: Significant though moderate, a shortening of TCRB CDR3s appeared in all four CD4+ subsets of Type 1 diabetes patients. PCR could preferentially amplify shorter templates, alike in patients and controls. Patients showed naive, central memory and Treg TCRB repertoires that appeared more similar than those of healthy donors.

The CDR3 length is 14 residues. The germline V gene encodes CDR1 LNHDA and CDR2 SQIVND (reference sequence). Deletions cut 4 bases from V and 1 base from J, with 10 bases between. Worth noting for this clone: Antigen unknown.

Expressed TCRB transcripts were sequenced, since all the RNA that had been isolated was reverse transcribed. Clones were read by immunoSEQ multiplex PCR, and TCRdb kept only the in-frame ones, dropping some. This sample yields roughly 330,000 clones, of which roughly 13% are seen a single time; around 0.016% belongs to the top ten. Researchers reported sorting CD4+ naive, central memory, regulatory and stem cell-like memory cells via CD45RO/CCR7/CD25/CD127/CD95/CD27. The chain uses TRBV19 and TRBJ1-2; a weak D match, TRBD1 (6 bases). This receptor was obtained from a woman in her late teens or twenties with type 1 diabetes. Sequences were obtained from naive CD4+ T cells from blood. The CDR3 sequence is CASSRPGVNYGYTF. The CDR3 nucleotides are TGTGCCAGTAGTAGACCAGGGGTTAACTATGGCTACACCTTC.